The following is a T cell receptor (beta chain) sequence with its context. Its cognate antigen has yet to be identified. Base qualities were left out, and no much larger clone turns up one base away. CDR1 and CDR2 are read off the germline V gene as SGHDN and FVKESK. V and J are truncated by 5 bases and 5 bases respectively, leaving an intervening sequence of 10 bases. The CDR3 holds 13 amino acids from the cysteine to the phenylalanine. This entry keeps only the CDR3 DNA: 39 bases, framed from base 1. Participants in the prospective study were enrolled through a virtual design, were aged about 18 to 100 years, and lived in roughly 24 United States geographic areas. Cohort assignment in the prospective study relied on participant-reported clinical history from a screening survey and a study questionnaire. ImmuneRACE Cohort 3 recovered participants were defined by two consecutive negative NP/OP PCR tests, healthcare professional clearance, or symptom resolution. Mobile phlebotomists in the prospective study collected whole blood, serum and a nasopharyngeal or oropharyngeal swab from every participant. Participants in the prospective study had the option to provide additional blood draws and questionnaires over an approximately 2-month period. Before DNA extraction, blood samples from the prospective study were shipped at room temperature or frozen.

The data were taken from a study of blood T cell repertoires in COVID-19 (TCRdb year 2020). Describing the broader study: Collaborator samples came from the United States, Italy and Spain and covered acute and convalescent phases of COVID-19. A freely available public database, intended as a resource for researchers studying the immune response to SARS-CoV-2, is where the repertoires were released. Nearly every sample came with metadata listing a de-identified subject ID, COVID-19 status, age in years and sex. The prospective study material was composed of cDNA or gDNA derived from T cells, B-cell-depleted T cells, or PBMCs. The dataset comprised deeply sampled blood TCRbeta repertoires from subjects exposed to, actively infected with, or recovered from COVID-19. Where HLA class I and class II types were available, the types were taken from metadata supplied by the sample provider, not from assay-based typing. Samples came from the ongoing ImmuneRACE study (first 160 participants) plus 1,254 subjects from 6 global collaborators.

The immunoSEQ Assay, a bias-controlled multiplex PCR, was used to amplify TCRbeta CDR3 regions from genomic DNA. Processing in the source paper ran as follows. Within the assay, amplification of reference gene primers was used to estimate how many nucleated cells each sample contained. To quantify the absolute abundance of each unique TCRbeta CDR3 rearrangement, sequence reads were collapsed and filtered. For each sample, productive Simpson clonality was calculated as the square root of Simpson's diversity index over productive rearrangements. TCRdb took this table from immuneACCESS and kept in-frame rearrangements with V and J called. Such tables lack part of the clones; where checked against another copy, unresolved V genes explain under half of the gap, and the rest is unexplained. V and J calls plus clone size are reproduced from that table; the DNA served to infer D and trimming. A total of under 450,000 clones appear in this sample, around 83% of them only once. Clones ranked in the top ten supply about 4.8% of the sample.

Findings and caveats that apply to the study as a whole: Clinical and demographic metadata were provided uncurated, with the amount varying by source and participant.

The chain is made from TRBV14 and TRBJ1-5, with no confident D gene call. The sequence came from a woman aged 45-59 years who had recovered from COVID-19. The sequenced sample consisted of PBMCs or T cells enriched from blood (not recorded which). The DNA reads as follows: TGTGCCAGCAGCATCGCGGGAGATCAGCCCCAGCATTTT. Its coded protein is CASSIAGDQPQHF.